The 14 T cell receptor beta chains below come from one sample, sequenced in a study of cytomegalovirus exposure and HLA in healthy donors. PCR amplification relied on 60 Vbeta primers (plus 13 Jbeta primers). The table came from immunoSEQ multiplex PCR; TCRdb's copy has only in-frame clones and leaves some out. The sample shows around 140,000 clones, over 70% of them seen only once. The sequenced sample consisted of PBMCs. Source of these receptors: a woman between 18 and 29 years old in good health and CMV-seronegative.

This chain links TRBV19 with TRBJ1-1; D is perhaps TRBD1 (5 bases). V shed 3 bases and J shed 4 bases, with 12 bases lying between them. Germline V lookup: CDR1 LNHDA, CDR2 SQIVND (reference sequence). The CDR3 is made up of 14 amino acids. The CDR3 region is CASSISPGITEAFF. The DNA of the CDR3 is TGTGCCAGTAGTATCTCCCCAGGGATCACTGAAGCTTTCTTT.

The chain has TRBV25-1 and TRBJ2-1; a possible D gene is TRBD2 (5 bases). Germline CDR1 is MGHDK and CDR2 is SYGVNS. The ends were cut back, 6 bases at V and 1 base at J, with 13 bases in the middle. This CDR3 spans 15 amino acids. The CDR3 sequence is CASSPGGGSYNEQFF. The CDR3 DNA sequence: TGTGCCAGCAGCCCAGGAGGAGGATCCTACAATGAGCAGTTCTTC.

V and J are TRBV10-2 and TRBJ2-7, with D maybe TRBD1 (5 bases). The germline V and J ends were trimmed by 6 bases and 5 bases, with 20 bases remaining between them. The length of the CDR3 is 15 residues. Germline-derived CDR1 and CDR2 are WSHSY and SAAADI. The CDR3 DNA sequence: TGCGCCAGCAGGGAAACAGGAGCCCTCCTCAACGAGCAGTACTTC. Translated: CASRETGALLNEQYF.

The chain is built from TRBV18 and TRBJ1-1, with 7 bases lining up with TRBD1. The ends lost 5 bases at V and 0 bases at J; junction bases unmatched: 3. The length of the CDR3 is 14 residues. The germline V gene encodes CDR1 KGHSH and CDR2 LQKENI. The DNA of the CDR3 is TGTGCCAGCTCAACCGGGACAGTGAACACTGAAGCTTTCTTT. As protein: CASSTGTVNTEAFF.

The chain combines TRBV7-6 with TRBJ1-1; D may be TRBD1 (5 bases). CDR1 is SGHVS and CDR2 is FNYEAQ in the germline V gene. The CDR3 runs to 13 residues. The germline V and J ends were trimmed by 4 bases and 1 base, with 7 bases remaining between them. The chain's CDR3 is CASSSDTNTEAFF. The CDR3 DNA follows: TGTGCCAGCAGCTCGGACACGAACACTGAAGCTTTCTTT.

This chain joins TRBV7-6 and TRBJ2-1; 10 nucleotides match TRBD2. Germline CDR1 reads SGHVS; CDR2 reads FNYEAQ. This CDR3 is built from 16 residues. V lost 5 bases to trimming and J lost 0 bases; unmatched junction nucleotides: 4. The CDR3 sequence is CASSPSGSYSYNEQFF. The CDR3 region has the DNA TGTGCCAGCAGCCCTAGCGGGAGCTACTCCTACAATGAGCAGTTCTTC. The full variable domain, in which reference TRBV7-6 and TRBJ2-1 provide the parts outside the CDR3, is GAGVSQSPRYKVTKRGQDVALRCDPISGHVSLYWYRQALGQGPEFLTYFNYEAQQDKSGLPNDRFSAERPEGSISTLTIQRTEQRDSAMYRCASSPSGSYSYNEQFFGPGTRLTVL.

The chain recombines TRBV5-1 with TRBJ2-2; a possible D gene is TRBD2 (7 bases). This CDR3 is built from 14 residues. Trimming removed 5 bases at V and 1 base at J, with 9 bases between. CDR1 SGHRS and CDR2 YFSETQ come from the germline V gene. The CDR3 region has the DNA TGCGCCAGCAGGGGGGGGCAGAACACCGGGGAGCTGTTTTTT. Encoded protein: CASRGGQNTGELFF. Filled out from reference TRBV5-1 and TRBJ2-2, the complete variable domain reads KAGVTQTPRYLIKTRGQQVTLSCSPISGHRSVSWYQQTPGQGLQFLFEYFSETQRNKGNFPGRFSGRQFSNSRSEMNVSTLELGDSALYLCASRGGQNTGELFFGEGSRLTVL.

This sequence joins TRBV6-6 and TRBJ2-7, with D possibly matching TRBD2 (5 bases). V lost 4 bases, J lost 0 bases, and 13 bases lay in between. The length of the CDR3 is 15 residues. Germline loops: CDR1 MNHNY, CDR2 SVGAGI (reference sequence). As DNA, the CDR3 is TGTGCCAGCAGTTGGAGCGGCGGACTCTCCTACGAGCAGTACTTC. Protein: CASSWSGGLSYEQYF.

The chain combines TRBV7-9 with TRBJ1-1, with D possibly matching TRBD1 (5 bases). V was clipped by 5 bases and J by 3 bases, with 10 bases between them. The CDR3 length is 13 residues. Germline lookup yields CDR1 SEHNR and CDR2 FQNEAQ (reference sequence). The chain's CDR3 is CASSPGGDTEAFF. The CDR3 nucleotides read TGTGCCAGCAGCCCCGGGGGAGACACTGAAGCTTTCTTT.

The chain employs TRBV27 and TRBJ2-2; D is possibly TRBD2 (6 bases). CDR3 length: 15 amino acids. From germline, CDR1 is MNHEY and CDR2 SMNVEV (reference sequence). Trimming removed 3 bases at V and 3 bases at J, with 11 bases between. The CDR3 sequence: CASSFERVDTGELFF. DNA for the CDR3: TGTGCCAGCAGTTTTGAGCGGGTTGACACCGGGGAGCTGTTTTTT.

Concerning this clone itself: Sequence at one end of the junction differs from germline and may be a read error. This chain connects TRBV30 to TRBJ1-5, with 8 nucleotides matching TRBD1. The CDR3 extends over 14 amino acids. Germline V gene sequence: CDR1 GTSNPN, CDR2 SVGIG (reference sequence). CDR3 sequence: CAWSVDRGNQPQDF. Written as DNA, the CDR3 is TGTGCCTGGAGTGTAGACAGGGGCAATCAGCCCCAGGATTTT.

The V gene is TRBV21-1, the J gene TRBJ1-1; the table calls TRBD1, which could not be checked here. TRBV21-1 is deemed a pseudogene. The CDR3 extends over 11 amino acids. The CDR3 protein is CASDRAEEAFF. CDR3 nucleotides: TGTGCCAGCGACAGAGCAGAAGAAGCTTTCTTT.

This clone appeared once. This chain joins TRBV29-1 and TRBJ1-1; the match to TRBD1 covers 7 bases. V lost 6 bases to trimming and J lost 10 bases; unmatched junction nucleotides: 11. The CDR3 has 12 residues. Germline CDR1 and CDR2: SQVTM and ANQGSEA. CDR3 DNA: TGCAGCGTACAGGACAGGAGGGCGGGAGCTTTCTTT. Translated: CSVQDRRAGAFF.

This clone was detected ten times or more. The V call is TRBV7-8, the J call TRBJ1-2; 8 nucleotides agree with TRBD1. This CDR3 is 15 amino acids long. The J segment lost 7 bases and the V segment lost 5 bases, leaving 12 bases of the junction unmatched. Germline values: CDR1 SGHVS, CDR2 FQNEAQ. Here the CDR3 DNA reads TGTGCCAGCAGCCGCCAGGACAGGGAGGATCGTGGCTACACCTTC. Translated, it gives CASSRQDREDRGYTF.